This T cell receptor (beta chain) came from a study of cytomegalovirus exposure and HLA in healthy donors. Study outcomes and limitations: Most sequenced TCRs were rare (though some public TCRs occurred in many donors).

Only in-frame clones appear in the TCRdb table, and some are missing; sequencing was by immunoSEQ multiplex PCR. The sample contains about 190,000 clones, 86% of which appear only once. About this clone: Its antigen is currently unknown.

CDR1 MNHNS and CDR2 SASEGT come from the germline V gene. This CDR3 spans 15 amino acids. J lost 1 base, V lost 2 bases, and 4 bases had no gene match. The clonotype originates from a woman aged 18-29 years in good health and CMV-seronegative. The V and J genes are TRBV6-1 and TRBJ2-7, with 8 nucleotides matching TRBD2. Sample: PBMCs. The CDR3 spells CASSERTSGSYEQYF. Here the CDR3 DNA reads TGTGCCAGCAGTGAAAGAACTAGCGGTTCCTACGAGCAGTACTTC.